Each of the 16 T cell receptor beta chains below was sequenced from the same sample in a study of cytomegalovirus exposure and HLA in healthy donors. The PCR contained 60 Vbeta and 13 Jbeta primers. Method: immunoSEQ multiplex PCR; TCRdb's copy keeps in-frame clones and lacks some. The sample table includes some 140,000 clones. Material for sequencing was PBMCs. The origin of the receptors is a woman between 55 and 75 years old in good health and CMV-seronegative.

V is TRBV25-1 and J is TRBJ1-1, with 7 positions matching TRBD1. Germline loops: CDR1 MGHDK, CDR2 SYGVNS. Trimming took 5 bases from V and 4 from J; bases not matched to a gene: 4. The CDR3 sequence is 13 residues long. Here the CDR3 DNA reads TGTGCCAGCAGTAAGACAGGGTTCACTGAAGCTTTCTTT. This codes for CASSKTGFTEAFF.

The chain couples TRBV18 to TRBJ2-6; TRBD1 aligns across 11 bases. V was pared by 3 bases and J by 3 bases, with 7 bases of the junction left unmatched. There are 18 residues in the CDR3. The germline gives CDR1 KGHSH, CDR2 LQKENI. CDR3 coding DNA: TGTGCCAGCTCACCTGGACAGGGGGCGATCGGTGGGGCCAACGTCCTGACTTTC. This translates into CASSPGQGAIGGANVLTF. The entire variable domain, with the rest obtained from reference TRBV18 and TRBJ2-6, is as follows: NAGVMQNPRHLVRRRGQEARLRCSPMKGHSHVYWYRQLPEEGLKFMVYLQKENIIDESGMPKERFSAEFPKEGPSILRIQQVVRGDSAAYFCASSPGQGAIGGANVLTFGAGSRLTVL.

This chain links TRBV11-2 with TRBJ2-1, with 7 bases aligning to TRBD2. Unmatched junction bases numbered 7, after V lost 1 base and J lost 4 bases. The CDR3 consists of 16 residues. Germline lookup yields CDR1 SGHAT and CDR2 FQNNGV. The CDR3 DNA sequence: TGTGCCAGCAGCTTAGTTGGTGGACTAGATTACAATGAGCAGTTCTTC. Translating gives CASSLVGGLDYNEQFF.

The gene calls are TRBV7-8 and TRBJ2-1; 11 bases match TRBD2. From germline, CDR1 is SGHVS and CDR2 FQNEAQ. Trimming cost V 5 bases and J 7 bases; bases outside gene matches: 7. CDR3 length: 15 residues. The CDR3 DNA reads TGTGCCAGCAGCGCAACTAGCGGGAGACAGAATGAGCAGTTCTTC. It translates to CASSATSGRQNEQFF. The variable domain in full, completed from reference TRBV7-8 and TRBJ2-1, reads GAGVSQSPRYKVAKRGQDVALRCDPISGHVSLFWYQQALGQGPEFLTYFQNEAQLDKSGLPSDRFFAERPEGSVSTLKIQRTQQEDSAVYLCASSATSGRQNEQFFGPGTRLTVL.

V gene TRBV6-5 combines with J gene TRBJ2-7, with TRBD1 matching over 7 bases. V gave up 6 bases and J gave up 1 base; unmatched junction bases: 3. Germline loops: CDR1 MNHEY, CDR2 SVGAGI. The CDR3 runs 13 residues. The CDR3 bases are TGTGCCAGCAGGGGGACAGAATCCTACGAGCAGTACTTC. Translation: CASRGTESYEQYF.

The CDR3 reads CSATKTDTQYF. The CDR3 DNA reads as TGCAGTGCCACAAAAACAGATACGCAGTATTTT. J is TRBJ2-3 and V is TRBV20-1; D not resolved. CDR1 is DFQATT and CDR2 is SNEGSKA in the germline V gene (reference sequence). V was trimmed by 6 bases and J by 3 bases, leaving 7 bases between them. The CDR3 runs to 11 residues.

The V call is TRBV5-1, the J call TRBJ2-7; 8 bases map to TRBD1. The CDR3 is 15 amino acids. Trimming removed 0 bases from V and 5 bases from J; junction bases left unmatched: 7. Per the germline V gene, CDR1 is SGHRS and CDR2 is YFSETQ. Here the CDR3 reads CASSLGARGPDEQYF. The CDR3 DNA sequence: TGCGCCAGCAGCTTGGGGGCCAGGGGGCCCGACGAGCAGTACTTC.

The chain employs TRBV5-5 and TRBJ2-7; D is unclear. The V end lost 0 bases, the J end lost 0 bases, and 7 bases lay between the germline ends. Germline CDR1 is SGHKS and CDR2 is YYEKEE (reference sequence). This CDR3 has 14 amino acids. The CDR3 DNA sequence: TGTGCCAGCAGCTTGGCTCCGGGCTCCTACGAGCAGTACTTC. Translating it yields CASSLAPGSYEQYF.

The V and J genes are TRBV30 and TRBJ2-1, with unresolved D. V was cut by 2 bases and J by 9 bases, with 20 bases left in between. This CDR3 contains 15 residues. CDR1 and CDR2 (germline): GTSNPN, SVGIG (reference sequence). The CDR3 DNA sequence: TGTGCCTGGAGTCCCGACCTTCAACGTAGGAGTGAGCAGTTCTTC. It codes for CAWSPDLQRRSEQFF.

Comments on this clone: At the DNA level, this CDR3 is encoded by other sequences in the same sample as well. The gene calls are TRBV28 and TRBJ2-5; TRBD1 might be the D (6 bases). Germline assignment: CDR1 MDHEN and CDR2 SYDVKM. The CDR3 has 13 residues. The ends were cut back, 1 base at V and 4 bases at J, with 7 bases in the middle. This CDR3 is CASSLSGVETQYF. The CDR3 DNA reads as TGTGCCAGCAGTTTATCAGGGGTAGAGACCCAGTACTTC.

The V call is TRBV25-1, the J call TRBJ2-5; the match to TRBD1 covers 7 bases. This CDR3 has 14 residues. CDR1 is MGHDK, CDR2 SYGVNS, per germline. With 3 bases clipped from V and 5 bases from J, the junction kept 6 bases outside the gene matches. The CDR3: CASSDPTGDETQYF. Here the CDR3 DNA reads TGTGCCAGCAGTGACCCTACAGGGGATGAGACCCAGTACTTC.

The gene calls are TRBV5-1 and TRBJ1-3; D is perhaps TRBD1 (5 bases). Trimming stripped 2 bases from V and 0 bases from J, with 6 bases between. Germline assignment: CDR1 SGHRS and CDR2 YFSETQ. This CDR3 spans 14 amino acids. This chain's CDR3 is CASSLGDSGNTIYF. In DNA form, the CDR3 reads TGCGCCAGCAGCTTAGGGGACTCTGGAAACACCATATATTTT.

The chain carries TRBV5-1 and TRBJ2-3, with no clear D. The ends were cut back, 4 bases at V and 3 bases at J, with 15 bases in the middle. In germline, CDR1 is SGHRS, CDR2 YFSETQ. The CDR3 sequence is 15 residues long. The CDR3 DNA reads TGCGCCAGCAGCATTGTACAGCCCGCGACAGATACGCAGTATTTT. It specifies CASSIVQPATDTQYF. Full variable domain (remainder filled in from reference TRBV5-1 and TRBJ2-3): KAGVTQTPRYLIKTRGQQVTLSCSPISGHRSVSWYQQTPGQGLQFLFEYFSETQRNKGNFPGRFSGRQFSNSRSEMNVSTLELGDSALYLCASSIVQPATDTQYFGPGTRLTVL.

The chain recombines TRBV10-1 with TRBJ2-1; 9 positions match TRBD2. The V gene's germline CDR1 is WNHNN and CDR2 SYGVQD (reference sequence). After removal of 0 bases from V and 9 bases from J, the junction contained 12 bases not matched to a gene. The CDR3 is made up of 17 amino acids. In DNA, the CDR3 is TGCGCCAGCAGTGAGTCGACTCCGGCGGGGGGGCCGTTTGAGCAGTTCTTC. Protein sequence: CASSESTPAGGPFEQFF.

The chain has TRBV29-1 and TRBJ2-5, with D tentatively TRBD1 (5 bases). The CDR3 extends over 13 amino acids. The V and J ends lost 5 bases and 1 base respectively, with 11 bases between them. The germline gives CDR1 SQVTM, CDR2 ANQGSEA. DNA for the CDR3: TGCAGCGTTAAAAGGACACCCCAAGAGACCCAGTACTTC. Its translation is CSVKRTPQETQYF.

V usage is TRBV19 and J usage is TRBJ2-5; 9 positions agree with TRBD1. The ends lost 9 bases at V and 2 bases at J; junction bases unmatched: 19. There are 18 residues in the CDR3. CDR1 is LNHDA and CDR2 is SQIVND in the germline V gene (reference sequence). In DNA form, the CDR3 reads TGTGCCAGCCTGACAGGCCCCCCCGGGACAGGGACTCAAGAGACCCAGTACTTC. Amino acid sequence: CASLTGPPGTGTQETQYF. The full variable domain, in which reference TRBV19 and TRBJ2-5 provide the parts outside the CDR3, is DGGITQSPKYLFRKEGQNVTLSCEQNLNHDAMYWYRQDPGQGLRLIYYSQIVNDFQKGDIAEGYSVSREKKESFPLTVTSAQKNPTAFYLCASLTGPPGTGTQETQYFGPGTRLLVL.